This T cell receptor beta chain originates from a study of cytomegalovirus exposure and HLA in healthy donors. Background on the study: Among the roughly 400 genotyped donors, around 85% were placed in the Caucasian-associated ancestry cluster. The study's findings and limits: Certain sequence variants were highly shared and formed a cluster, and this cluster was likely a sequencing artifact. A later analysis reportedly found fewer N-insertions in an Asian-associated ancestry cluster than the approximately 660-donor mean.

The CDR3 runs to 16 residues. The ends were cut back, 0 bases at V and 2 bases at J, with 12 bases in the middle. CDR1 is SGHDT and CDR2 is YYEEEE in the germline V gene. Primers: 60 Vbeta forward and 13 Jbeta reverse. The repertoire was sequenced with immunoSEQ multiplex PCR; TCRdb's copy has only in-frame clones and lacks some. The sample has some 180,000 clones; approximately 70% are singletons. Notes on this clone: The antigen is not known.

The sample was PBMCs. V is TRBV5-6 and J is TRBJ1-3; TRBD1 is a possible D gene (5 bases). This receptor was identified in a woman in her twenties or thirties in good health and CMV-seronegative. The CDR3 nucleotides are TGTGCCAGCAGCTTGGTGCGGGACCCGCCTGGAAACACCATATATTTT. This sequence encodes CASSLVRDPPGNTIYF. Variable domain in full (rest from reference TRBV5-6 and TRBJ1-3): DAGVTQSPTHLIKTRGQQVTLRCSPKSGHDTVSWYQQALGQGPQFIFQYYEEEERQRGNFPDRFSGHQFPNYSSELNVNALLLGDSALYLCASSLVRDPPGNTIYFGEGSWLTVV.